The entry below describes one T cell receptor beta chain. Naive CD8 cells, CD45RO-negative and positively selected for CCR7, excluded terminally differentiated effector memory CD45RA+ cells. In germline, CDR1 is MNHEY, CDR2 SMNVEV (reference sequence). Trimming cost V 3 bases and J 5 bases, with 20 bases left between them. This CDR3 is 17 amino acids long. This specimen belongs to a study of shared clonotypes between healthy human individuals. The method was immunoSEQ multiplex PCR; TCRdb's version includes in-frame clones alone and lacks a portion of them. The data show some 2,100,000 clones, with 90% to 95% seen just once and roughly 1.7% held by the top ten.

J is TRBJ1-5 and V is TRBV27; D remains ambiguous. The sample consisted of naive CD8+ T cells from PBMCs. The receptor comes from a young man in good health. Some clones in this sample may be carry-over from other donors' samples. This CDR3 is CASSFVTPFGLDQPQHF. For the CDR3, the DNA is TGTGCCAGCAGTTTTGTTACCCCATTTGGGTTGGATCAGCCCCAGCATTTT.